Shown below are 5 T cell receptor beta chains from a single sample sequenced in a study of PD-1 blockade in classical Hodgkin lymphoma. Time point given: newly diagnosed, previously untreated cHL patient sample. The data were produced by immunoSEQ multiplex PCR, yet TCRdb's version contains in-frame clones alone and is incomplete. The table has 25,000 to 35,000 clones, under 95% seen once. The sample comprised peripheral blood mononuclear cells (PBMCs). The source of these receptors is a human donor with classical Hodgkin lymphoma.

The J gene is TRBJ1-3, the V gene TRBV6-1; D is unresolved. Germline lookup yields CDR1 MNHNS and CDR2 SASEGT. The CDR3 is 12 amino acids. Trimming removed 2 bases at V and 4 bases at J, with 3 bases between. The CDR3 loop reads CASSEYGNTIYF. The CDR3 nucleotides read TGTGCCAGCAGTGAATACGGAAACACCATATATTTT.

In this sample, this clone turned up once. V usage is TRBV5-4 and J usage is TRBJ2-7; maybe TRBD1 (6 bases). This CDR3 spans 15 amino acids. Germline CDR1 reads SGHNT; CDR2 reads YYREEE (reference sequence). The V end was cut by 4 bases, the J end by 1 base, with 15 bases between. CDR3 residues: CASSLTGLDSYEQYF. The CDR3 nucleotides read TGTGCCAGCAGCCTGACAGGCCTGGATTCCTACGAGCAGTACTTC.

CDR3: CASSGDTYYGYTF. CDR3 nucleotide sequence: TGTGCCAGCAGTGGGGACACCTACTATGGCTACACCTTC. The chain joins TRBV27 to TRBJ1-2, with D possibly TRBD1 on 6 matching bases. V lost 5 bases and J lost 3, with 10 bases in between. Looked up from germline, CDR1 is MNHEY and CDR2 is SMNVEV (reference sequence). The CDR3 is 13 residues long.

This rearrangement joins TRBV19 to TRBJ1-1, with 10 bases aligning to TRBD1. The CDR3 loop spans 19 amino acids. The germline V gene has CDR1 LNHDA and CDR2 SQIVND (reference sequence). V trimming: 8 bases; J trimming: 1 base; junction bases outside the gene matches: 19. The CDR3 region has the DNA TGTGCCAGTCGTCCGGGACAGGGGAAAGTCGGAGGACCGAACACTGAAGCTTTCTTT. Translated: CASRPGQGKVGGPNTEAFF.

This rearrangement joins TRBV5-1 to TRBJ2-5; no clear D. V gave up 0 bases and J gave up 5 bases, with 17 bases separating them. The CDR3 spans 16 residues. CDR1 is SGHRS, CDR2 YFSETQ, per germline. CDR3 sequence reads: CASSLVSWSSEETQYF. DNA for the CDR3: TGCGCCAGCAGCTTGGTATCATGGAGTTCAGAGGAGACCCAGTACTTC.